This T cell receptor (beta chain) was captured in a study of shared clonotypes between healthy human individuals. General study points: Sampling covered blood only; tissue repertoires likely differ. A limitation of the genetic and exposure-history diversity represented arose from few donors.

In germline, CDR1 is MGHDK, CDR2 SYGVNS. Trimming removed 2 bases from V and 1 base from J, with 14 bases in between. The CDR3 is made up of 16 amino acids. For this clone: The target antigen is unknown.

CD8 cells regarded as naive lacked CD45RO, were positively chosen for CCR7, and omitted terminally differentiated effector memory CD45RA+ cells. At a deep level, the assay was run. Each subset's genomic DNA was split evenly across several immunoSEQ plates. Assay: immunoSEQ multiplex PCR; the TCRdb copy retains only in-frame clones and omits some. This repertoire shows over 2 million clones, roughly 95% found once; its top ten account for 0.9% to 1.3%. The rearrangement joins TRBV25-1 to TRBJ1-1; maybe TRBD1 (5 bases). Sequencing input: naive CD8+ T cells sorted from blood. The sequence derives from a man aged 18 to 30 in good health. The CDR3, as DNA: TGTGCCAGCAGTGAAACGACAGTTAGTAGGAACACTGAAGCTTTCTTT. It codes for CASSETTVSRNTEAFF.